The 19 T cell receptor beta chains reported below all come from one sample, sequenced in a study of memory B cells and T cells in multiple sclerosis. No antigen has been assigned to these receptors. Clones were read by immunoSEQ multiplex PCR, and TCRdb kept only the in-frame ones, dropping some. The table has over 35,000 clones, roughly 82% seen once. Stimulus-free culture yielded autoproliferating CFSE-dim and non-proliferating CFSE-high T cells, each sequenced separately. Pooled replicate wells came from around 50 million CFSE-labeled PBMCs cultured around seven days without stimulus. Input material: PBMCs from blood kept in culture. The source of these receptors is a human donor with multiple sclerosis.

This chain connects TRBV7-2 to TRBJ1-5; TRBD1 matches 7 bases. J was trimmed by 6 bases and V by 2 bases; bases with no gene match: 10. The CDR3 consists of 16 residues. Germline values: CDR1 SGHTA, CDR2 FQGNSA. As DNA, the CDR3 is TGTGCCAGCAGCTTACAATGGGGCAGGGGGAGTCAGCCCCAGCATTTT. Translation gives CASSLQWGRGSQPQHF.

The CDR3 loop is CASSQYSGPAVSGNTIYF. CDR3 in DNA: TGTGCCAGCAGCCAATATTCCGGACCTGCCGTCTCTGGAAACACCATATATTTT. This chain links TRBV14 with TRBJ1-3; D call uncertain. Trimming cost V 2 bases and J 0 bases, with 17 bases left between them. This CDR3 region has 18 residues. Germline V gene sequence: CDR1 SGHDN, CDR2 FVKESK.

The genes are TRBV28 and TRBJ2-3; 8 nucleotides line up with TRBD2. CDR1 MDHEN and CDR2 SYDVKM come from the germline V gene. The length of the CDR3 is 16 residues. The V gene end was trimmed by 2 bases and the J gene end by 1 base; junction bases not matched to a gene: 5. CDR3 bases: TGTGCCAGCAGTTTAATAGCGGGGTCGGGCACAGATACGCAGTATTTT. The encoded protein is CASSLIAGSGTDTQYF.

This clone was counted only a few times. CDR3 sequence: CASSLGRIRLEEQYF. In nucleotides, the CDR3 is TGTGCCAGTAGTTTAGGACGGATACGATTGGAGGAGCAGTACTTC. The chain links TRBV19 to TRBJ2-7; no clear D gene. The CDR3 runs 15 residues. The ends were cut back, 5 bases at V and 7 bases at J, with 21 bases in the middle. Germline V gene lookup returns CDR1 LNHDA and CDR2 SQIVND (reference sequence). The whole variable domain, filled in from reference TRBV19 and TRBJ2-7, reads DGGITQSPKYLFRKEGQNVTLSCEQNLNHDAMYWYRQDPGQGLRLIYYSQIVNDFQKGDIAEGYSVSREKKESFPLTVTSAQKNPTAFYLCASSLGRIRLEEQYFGPGTRLTVT.

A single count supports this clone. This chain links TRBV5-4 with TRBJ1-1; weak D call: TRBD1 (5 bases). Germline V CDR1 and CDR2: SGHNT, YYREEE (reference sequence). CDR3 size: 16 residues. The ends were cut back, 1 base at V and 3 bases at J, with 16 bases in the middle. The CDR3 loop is CASSLLRFKGDTEAFF. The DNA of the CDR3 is TGTGCCAGCAGCTTGCTCAGGTTTAAAGGGGACACTGAAGCTTTCTTT.

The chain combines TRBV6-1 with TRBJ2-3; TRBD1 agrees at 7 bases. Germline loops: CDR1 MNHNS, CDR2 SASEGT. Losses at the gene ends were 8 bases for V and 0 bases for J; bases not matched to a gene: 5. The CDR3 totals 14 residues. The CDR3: CASAGTASTDTQYF. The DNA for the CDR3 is TGTGCCAGCGCCGGGACAGCTAGCACAGATACGCAGTATTTT.

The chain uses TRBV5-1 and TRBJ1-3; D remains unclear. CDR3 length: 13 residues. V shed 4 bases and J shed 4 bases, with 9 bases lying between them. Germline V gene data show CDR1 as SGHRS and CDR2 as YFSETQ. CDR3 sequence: CASSPSGGNTIYF. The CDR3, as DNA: TGCGCCAGCAGCCCGTCGGGAGGAAACACCATATATTTT.

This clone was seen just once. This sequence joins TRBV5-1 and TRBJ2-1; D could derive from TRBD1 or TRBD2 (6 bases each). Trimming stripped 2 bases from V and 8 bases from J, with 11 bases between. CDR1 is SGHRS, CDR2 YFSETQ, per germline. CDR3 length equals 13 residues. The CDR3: CASSLGGLDEQFF. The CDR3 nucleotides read TGCGCCAGCAGCTTAGGGGGGCTCGATGAGCAGTTCTTC.

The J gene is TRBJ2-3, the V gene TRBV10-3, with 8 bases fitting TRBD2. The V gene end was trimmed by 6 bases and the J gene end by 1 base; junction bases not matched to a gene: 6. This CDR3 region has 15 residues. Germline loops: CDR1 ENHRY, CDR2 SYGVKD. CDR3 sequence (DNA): TGTGCCATCAGGGCAGCGGGGGAGCGCACAGATACGCAGTATTTT. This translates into CAIRAAGERTDTQYF.

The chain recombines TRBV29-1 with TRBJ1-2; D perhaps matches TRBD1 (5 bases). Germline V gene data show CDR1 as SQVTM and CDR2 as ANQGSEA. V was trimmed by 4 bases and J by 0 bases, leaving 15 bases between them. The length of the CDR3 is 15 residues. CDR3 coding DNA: TGCAGCGTTGTGCGGGGCAGGGCAACTAACTATGGCTACACCTTC. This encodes CSVVRGRATNYGYTF.

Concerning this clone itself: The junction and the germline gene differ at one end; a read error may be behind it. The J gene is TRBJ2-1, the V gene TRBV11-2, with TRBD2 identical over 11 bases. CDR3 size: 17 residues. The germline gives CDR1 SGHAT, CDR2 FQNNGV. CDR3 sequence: CAGSLGASGGRTDEQFF. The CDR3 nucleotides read TGTGCCGGCAGCTTAGGGGCTAGCGGGGGGCGTACGGATGAGCAGTTCTTC.

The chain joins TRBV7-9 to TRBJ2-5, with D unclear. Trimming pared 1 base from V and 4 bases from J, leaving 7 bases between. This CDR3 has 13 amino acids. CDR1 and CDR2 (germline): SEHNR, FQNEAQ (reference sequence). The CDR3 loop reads CASSLDGGETQYF. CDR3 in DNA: TGTGCCAGCAGCTTAGATGGTGGAGAGACCCAGTACTTC.

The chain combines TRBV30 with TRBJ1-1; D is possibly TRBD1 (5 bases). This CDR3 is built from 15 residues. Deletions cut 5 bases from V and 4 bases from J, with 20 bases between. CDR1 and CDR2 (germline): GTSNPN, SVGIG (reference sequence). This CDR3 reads CAWGDILQGLTEAFF. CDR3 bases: TGTGCCTGGGGAGATATTCTCCAGGGACTCACTGAAGCTTTCTTT.

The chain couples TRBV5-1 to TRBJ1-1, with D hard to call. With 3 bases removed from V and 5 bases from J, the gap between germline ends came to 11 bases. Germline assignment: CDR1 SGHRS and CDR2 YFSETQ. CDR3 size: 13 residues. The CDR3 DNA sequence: TGCGCCAGCAGCTCTGCCGAGTTGACTGAAGCTTTCTTT. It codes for CASSSAELTEAFF.

Here the CDR3 reads CASSGGSLATNEKLFF. The DNA of the CDR3 is TGTGCCAGCAGTGGCGGGAGTTTGGCGACTAATGAAAAACTGTTTTTT. The chain has TRBV9 and TRBJ1-4; D remains ambiguous. The CDR3 contains 16 residues. V was cut by 5 bases and J by 2 bases, with 16 bases left in between. Germline values: CDR1 SGDLS, CDR2 YYNGEE. The whole variable domain, remainder taken from reference TRBV9 and TRBJ1-4, is DSGVTQTPKHLITATGQRVTLRCSPRSGDLSVYWYQQSLDQGLQFLIQYYNGEERAKGNILERFSAQQFPDLHSELNLSSLELGDSALYFCASSGGSLATNEKLFFGSGTQLSVL.

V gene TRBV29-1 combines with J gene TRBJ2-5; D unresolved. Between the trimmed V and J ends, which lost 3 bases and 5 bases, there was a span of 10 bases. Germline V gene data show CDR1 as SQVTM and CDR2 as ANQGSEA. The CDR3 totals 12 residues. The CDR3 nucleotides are TGCAGCGTTGATTTACTTGCGGAGACCCAGTACTTC. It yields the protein CSVDLLAETQYF.

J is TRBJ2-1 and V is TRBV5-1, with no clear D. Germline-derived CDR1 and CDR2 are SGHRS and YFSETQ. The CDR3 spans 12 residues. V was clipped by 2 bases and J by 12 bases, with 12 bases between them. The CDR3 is CASSLQAGRQFF. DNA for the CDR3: TGCGCCAGCAGCTTACAAGCCGGGCGGCAGTTCTTC. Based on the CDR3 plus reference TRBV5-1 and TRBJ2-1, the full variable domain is KAGVTQTPRYLIKTRGQQVTLSCSPISGHRSVSWYQQTPGQGLQFLFEYFSETQRNKGNFPGRFSGRQFSNSRSEMNVSTLELGDSALYLCASSLQAGRQFFGPGTRLTVL.

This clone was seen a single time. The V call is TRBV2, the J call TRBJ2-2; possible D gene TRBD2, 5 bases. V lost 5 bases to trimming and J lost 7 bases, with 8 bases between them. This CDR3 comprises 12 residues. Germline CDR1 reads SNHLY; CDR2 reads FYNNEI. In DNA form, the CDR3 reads TGTGCCAGCAGTCCGGAGGTCGGGGAGCTGTTTTTT. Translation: CASSPEVGELFF.

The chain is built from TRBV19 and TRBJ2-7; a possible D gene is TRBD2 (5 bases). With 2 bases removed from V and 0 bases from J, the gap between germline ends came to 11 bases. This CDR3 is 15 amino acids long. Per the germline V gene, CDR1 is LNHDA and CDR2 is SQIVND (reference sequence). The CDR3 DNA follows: TGTGCCAGTAGTATAAGCGGCCAGGCCTCCTACGAGCAGTACTTC. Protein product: CASSISGQASYEQYF.